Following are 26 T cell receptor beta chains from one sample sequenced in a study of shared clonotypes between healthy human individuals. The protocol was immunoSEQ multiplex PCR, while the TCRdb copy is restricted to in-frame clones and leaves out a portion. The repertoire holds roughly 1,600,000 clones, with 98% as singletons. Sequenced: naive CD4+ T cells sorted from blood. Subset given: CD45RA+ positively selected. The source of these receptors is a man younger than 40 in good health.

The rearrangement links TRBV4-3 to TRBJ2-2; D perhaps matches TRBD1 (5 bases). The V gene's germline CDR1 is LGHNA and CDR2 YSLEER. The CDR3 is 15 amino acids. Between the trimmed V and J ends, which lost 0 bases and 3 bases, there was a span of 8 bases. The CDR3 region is CASSQDPRDTGELFF. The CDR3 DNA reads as TGCGCCAGCAGCCAAGACCCCAGGGACACCGGGGAGCTGTTTTTT.

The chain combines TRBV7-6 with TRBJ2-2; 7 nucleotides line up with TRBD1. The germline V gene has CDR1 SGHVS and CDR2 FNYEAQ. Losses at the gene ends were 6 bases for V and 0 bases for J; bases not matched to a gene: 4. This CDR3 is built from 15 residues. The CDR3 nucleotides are TGTGCCAGCAGGAAAACAGGGGCGAACACCGGGGAGCTGTTTTTT. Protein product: CASRKTGANTGELFF.

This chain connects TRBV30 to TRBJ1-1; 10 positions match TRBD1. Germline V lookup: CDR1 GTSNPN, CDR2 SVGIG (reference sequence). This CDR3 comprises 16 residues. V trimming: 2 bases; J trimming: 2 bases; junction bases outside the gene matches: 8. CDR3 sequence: CAWSSETGGRNTEAFF. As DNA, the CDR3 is TGTGCCTGGAGTTCCGAGACAGGGGGCCGTAACACTGAAGCTTTCTTT.

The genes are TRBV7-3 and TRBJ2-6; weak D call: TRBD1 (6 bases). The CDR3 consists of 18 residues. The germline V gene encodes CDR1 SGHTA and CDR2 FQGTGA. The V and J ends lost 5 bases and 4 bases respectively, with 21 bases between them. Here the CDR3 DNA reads TGTGCCAGCAGCCCTTCCTCCGTACAGGGTGTGGGGGCCAACGTCCTGACTTTC. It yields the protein CASSPSSVQGVGANVLTF.

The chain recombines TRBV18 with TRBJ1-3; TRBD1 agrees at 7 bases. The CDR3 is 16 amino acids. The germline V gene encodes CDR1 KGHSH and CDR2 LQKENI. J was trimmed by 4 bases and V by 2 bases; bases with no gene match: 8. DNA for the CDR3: TGTGCCAGCTCACCATTGGACAGGATGGGAGGAAACACCATATATTTT. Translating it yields CASSPLDRMGGNTIYF.

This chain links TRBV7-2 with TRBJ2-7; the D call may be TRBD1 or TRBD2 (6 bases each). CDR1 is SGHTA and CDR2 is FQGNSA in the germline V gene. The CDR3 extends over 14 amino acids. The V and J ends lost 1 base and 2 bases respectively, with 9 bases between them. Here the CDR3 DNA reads TGTGCCAGCAGCTTAGGGGGGGCCCCCTACGAGCAGTACTTC. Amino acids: CASSLGGAPYEQYF.

The CDR3, as DNA: TGTGCCAGCAGCAGCCGCGCCCTTAACTATGGCTACACCTTC. Protein: CASSSRALNYGYTF. V is TRBV21-1 and J is TRBJ1-2. TRBV21-1 is deemed a pseudogene. This CDR3 has 14 residues.

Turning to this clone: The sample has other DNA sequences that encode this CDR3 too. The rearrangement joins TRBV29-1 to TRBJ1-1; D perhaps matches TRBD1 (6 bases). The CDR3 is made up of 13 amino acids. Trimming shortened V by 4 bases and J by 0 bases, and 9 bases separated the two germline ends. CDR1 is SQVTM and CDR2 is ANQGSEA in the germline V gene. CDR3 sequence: CSVGGALNTEAFF. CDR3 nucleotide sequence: TGCAGCGTTGGGGGGGCCCTGAACACTGAAGCTTTCTTT. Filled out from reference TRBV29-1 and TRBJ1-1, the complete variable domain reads SAVISQKPSRDICQRGTSLTIQCQVDSQVTMMFWYRQQPGQSLTLIATANQGSEATYESGFVIDKFPISRPNLTFSTLTVSNMSPEDSSIYLCSVGGALNTEAFFGQGTRLTVV.

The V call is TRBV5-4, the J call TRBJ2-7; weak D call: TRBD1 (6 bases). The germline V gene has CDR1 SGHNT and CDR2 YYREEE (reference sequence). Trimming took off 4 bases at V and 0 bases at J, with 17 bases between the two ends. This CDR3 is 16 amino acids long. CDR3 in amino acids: CASSQGRDRSSYEQYF. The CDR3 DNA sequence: TGTGCCAGCAGCCAGGGGCGAGACAGGAGCTCCTACGAGCAGTACTTC.

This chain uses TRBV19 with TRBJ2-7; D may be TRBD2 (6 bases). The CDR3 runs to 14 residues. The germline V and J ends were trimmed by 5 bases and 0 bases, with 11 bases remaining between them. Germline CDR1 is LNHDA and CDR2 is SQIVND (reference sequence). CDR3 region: CASSPRDRSYEQYF. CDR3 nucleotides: TGTGCCAGTAGTCCGCGGGACCGCTCCTACGAGCAGTACTTC.

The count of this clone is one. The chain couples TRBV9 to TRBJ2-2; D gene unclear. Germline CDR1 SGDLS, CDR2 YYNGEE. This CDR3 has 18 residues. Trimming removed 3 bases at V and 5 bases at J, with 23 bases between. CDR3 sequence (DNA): TGTGCCAGCAGCGCCCACCCCCCCACGAGCCGGTTAACCGGGGAGCTGTTTTTT. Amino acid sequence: CASSAHPPTSRLTGELFF.

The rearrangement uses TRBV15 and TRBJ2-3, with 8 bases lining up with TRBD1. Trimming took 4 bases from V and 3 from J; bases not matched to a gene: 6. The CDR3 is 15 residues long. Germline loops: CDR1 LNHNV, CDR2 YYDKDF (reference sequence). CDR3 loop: CATSTNRGLTDTQYF. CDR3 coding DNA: TGTGCCACCAGCACAAACAGGGGGTTGACAGATACGCAGTATTTT.

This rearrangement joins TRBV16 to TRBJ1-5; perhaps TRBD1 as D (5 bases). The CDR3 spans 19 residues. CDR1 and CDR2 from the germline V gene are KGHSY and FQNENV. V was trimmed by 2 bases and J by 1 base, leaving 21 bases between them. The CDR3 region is CASSQPPPDRFRSNQPQHF. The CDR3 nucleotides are TGTGCCAGCAGCCAACCCCCCCCTGACAGATTTCGAAGCAATCAGCCCCAGCATTTT.

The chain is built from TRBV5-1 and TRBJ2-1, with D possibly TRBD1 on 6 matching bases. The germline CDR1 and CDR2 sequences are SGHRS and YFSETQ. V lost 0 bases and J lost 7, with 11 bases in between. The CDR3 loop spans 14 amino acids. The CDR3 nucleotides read TGCGCCAGCAGCTTGGTGTCGCAGGGGAATGAGCAGTTCTTC. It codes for CASSLVSQGNEQFF.

The CDR3 loop reads CASSLGLGFNQYF. DNA for the CDR3: TGTGCCAGCAGCTTAGGACTAGGGTTTAACCAGTACTTC. The chain has TRBV7-2 and TRBJ2-5, with a possible D match to TRBD2 (6 bases). The CDR3 is made up of 13 amino acids. CDR1 and CDR2 from the germline V gene are SGHTA and FQGNSA. V shed 1 base and J shed 10 bases, with 13 bases lying between them.

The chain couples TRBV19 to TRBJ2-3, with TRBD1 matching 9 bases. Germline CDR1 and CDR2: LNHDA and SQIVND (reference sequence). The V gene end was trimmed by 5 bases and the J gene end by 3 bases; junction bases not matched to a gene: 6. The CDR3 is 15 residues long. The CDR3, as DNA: TGTGCCAGTAGTCCAGGACAGGGGTTAACAGATACGCAGTATTTT. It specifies CASSPGQGLTDTQYF.

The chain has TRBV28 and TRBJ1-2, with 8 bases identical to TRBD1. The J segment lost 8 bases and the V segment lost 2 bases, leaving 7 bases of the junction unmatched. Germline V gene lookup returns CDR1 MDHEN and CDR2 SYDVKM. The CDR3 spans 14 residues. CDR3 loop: CASSLNGQGGGYTF. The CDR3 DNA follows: TGTGCCAGCAGTTTAAACGGACAGGGTGGAGGCTACACCTTC.

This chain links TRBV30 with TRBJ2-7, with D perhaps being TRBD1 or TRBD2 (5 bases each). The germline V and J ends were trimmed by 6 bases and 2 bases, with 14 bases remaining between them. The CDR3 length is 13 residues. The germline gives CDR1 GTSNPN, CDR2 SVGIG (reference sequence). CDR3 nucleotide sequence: TGTGCCTGTCTGGGGACGGTACCCTACGAGCAGTACTTC. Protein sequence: CACLGTVPYEQYF.

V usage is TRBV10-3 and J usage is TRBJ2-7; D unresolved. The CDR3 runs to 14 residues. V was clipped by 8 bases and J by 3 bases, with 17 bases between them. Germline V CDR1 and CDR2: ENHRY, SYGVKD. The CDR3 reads CAIRAERALYEQYF. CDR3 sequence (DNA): TGTGCCATCCGCGCCGAACGGGCCCTCTACGAGCAGTACTTC.

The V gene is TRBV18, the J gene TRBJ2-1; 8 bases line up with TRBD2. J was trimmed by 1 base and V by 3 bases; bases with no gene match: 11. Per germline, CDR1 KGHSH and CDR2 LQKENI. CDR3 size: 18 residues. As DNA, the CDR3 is TGTGCCAGCTCACCGGGTCTTGGCGGGAGGCGGTCCTACAATGAGCAGTTCTTC. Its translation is CASSPGLGGRRSYNEQFF.

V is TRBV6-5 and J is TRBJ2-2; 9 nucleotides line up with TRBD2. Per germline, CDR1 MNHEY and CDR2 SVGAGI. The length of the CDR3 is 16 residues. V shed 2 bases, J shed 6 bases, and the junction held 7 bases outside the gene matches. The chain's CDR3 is CASSYAVAGDPGELFF. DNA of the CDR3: TGTGCCAGCAGTTACGCGGTAGCGGGAGATCCCGGGGAGCTGTTTTTT.

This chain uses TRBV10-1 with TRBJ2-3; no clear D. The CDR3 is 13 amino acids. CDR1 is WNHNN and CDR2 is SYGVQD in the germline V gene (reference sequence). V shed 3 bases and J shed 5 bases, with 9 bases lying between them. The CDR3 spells CASSDGFRDTQYF. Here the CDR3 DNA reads TGCGCCAGCAGTGACGGTTTCAGAGATACGCAGTATTTT.

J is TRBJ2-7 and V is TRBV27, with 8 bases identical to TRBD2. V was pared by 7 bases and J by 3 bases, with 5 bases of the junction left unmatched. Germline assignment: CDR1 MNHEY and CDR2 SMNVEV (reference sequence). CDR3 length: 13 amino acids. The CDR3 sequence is CASTFGRGYEQYF. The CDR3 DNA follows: TGTGCCAGCACCTTCGGGAGGGGCTACGAGCAGTACTTC.

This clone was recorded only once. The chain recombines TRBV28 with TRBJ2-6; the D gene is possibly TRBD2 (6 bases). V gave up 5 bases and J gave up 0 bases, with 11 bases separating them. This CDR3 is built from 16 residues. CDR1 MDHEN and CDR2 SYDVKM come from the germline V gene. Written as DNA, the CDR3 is TGTGCCAGCAGTGCGGGGTCCGCCTCTGGGGCCAACGTCCTGACTTTC. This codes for CASSAGSASGANVLTF.

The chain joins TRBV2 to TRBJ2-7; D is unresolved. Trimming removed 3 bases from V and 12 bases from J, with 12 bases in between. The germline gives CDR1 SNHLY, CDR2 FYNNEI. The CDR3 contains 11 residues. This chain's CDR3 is CASSDQGIPYF. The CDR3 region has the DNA TGTGCCAGCAGTGATCAAGGGATACCGTACTTC.

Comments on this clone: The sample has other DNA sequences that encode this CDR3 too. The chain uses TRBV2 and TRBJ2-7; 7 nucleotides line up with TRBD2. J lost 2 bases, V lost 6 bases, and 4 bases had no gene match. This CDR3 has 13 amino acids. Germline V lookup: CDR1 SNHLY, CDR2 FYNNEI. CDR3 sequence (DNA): TGTGCCAGCAGGGCGGGAGAAGCCTACGAGCAGTACTTC. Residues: CASRAGEAYEQYF.